The 10 T cell receptor beta chains in this list originate from one sample, sequenced in a study of cytomegalovirus exposure and HLA in healthy donors. Method: immunoSEQ multiplex PCR; TCRdb's copy keeps in-frame clones and lacks some. The sample consists of around 130,000 clones, about nine tenths of them appearing once. Specimen: PBMCs. Receptors were obtained from a man aged 25-40 years in good health and CMV-seronegative.

This chain connects TRBV7-9 to TRBJ2-3; D is perhaps TRBD1 (5 bases). The CDR3 covers 16 residues. The V gene lost 6 bases and the J gene lost 3 bases, with 19 bases spanning the gap. CDR1 and CDR2 (germline): SEHNR, FQNEAQ (reference sequence). The CDR3 DNA reads TGTGCCAGCAGTCATTCTAGGGGAAAAGGGACAGATACGCAGTATTTT. This codes for CASSHSRGKGTDTQYF.

The chain joins TRBV7-2 to TRBJ2-3; TRBD2 aligns across 7 bases. The CDR3 is 15 amino acids. V was clipped by 3 bases and J by 3 bases; unmatched bases: 6. Germline loops: CDR1 SGHTA, CDR2 FQGNSA. The CDR3 sequence is CASSLWGGRTDTQYF. The CDR3 bases are TGTGCCAGCAGCTTGTGGGGGGGAAGGACAGATACGCAGTATTTT.

The V gene is TRBV5-6, the J gene TRBJ2-7; D is uncertain. The V gene's germline CDR1 is SGHDT and CDR2 YYEEEE. The CDR3 covers 13 residues. V shed 2 bases and J shed 2 bases, with 8 bases lying between them. CDR3 loop: CASSFKSAYEQYF. DNA for the CDR3: TGTGCCAGCAGCTTTAAGAGCGCCTACGAGCAGTACTTC.

The chain employs TRBV27 and TRBJ2-5, with a tentative D call TRBD1 (7 bases). Per the germline V gene, CDR1 is MNHEY and CDR2 is SMNVEV (reference sequence). V was pared by 6 bases and J by 7 bases, with 15 bases between. This CDR3 comprises 13 residues. This CDR3 reads CASRPGGSGTQYF. As DNA, the CDR3 is TGTGCCAGCAGACCAGGGGGGTCCGGGACCCAGTACTTC.

The chain combines TRBV4-1 with TRBJ2-4, with TRBD2 as a possible D gene (6 bases). The V gene's germline CDR1 is MGHRA and CDR2 YSYEKL. The CDR3 contains 14 residues. V shed 3 bases and J shed 0 bases, with 6 bases lying between them. CDR3 bases: TGCGCCAGCAGCCAGGGGGGAGCCAAAAACATTCAGTACTTC. It codes for CASSQGGAKNIQYF.

Written as DNA, the CDR3 is TGCGCCAGCAGCCAAGAGTCAGGGGCCTATGGCTACACCTTC. Amino acids: CASSQESGAYGYTF. J is TRBJ1-2 and V is TRBV4-3, with D possibly being TRBD1 (6 bases). The V end lost 0 bases, the J end lost 4 bases, and 9 bases lay between the germline ends. The CDR3 is 14 residues long. Germline V gene lookup returns CDR1 LGHNA and CDR2 YSLEER.

The sample holds one count of this clone. V usage is TRBV6-5 and J usage is TRBJ2-2; D remains unclear. The germline CDR1 and CDR2 sequences are MNHEY and SVGAGI. This CDR3 has 13 amino acids. Trimming left V 6 bases short and J 4 bases short, with 9 bases between. CDR3 loop: CASSLRSTGELFF. The CDR3 bases are TGTGCCAGCAGCCTTAGAAGCACCGGGGAGCTGTTTTTT.

This chain joins TRBV4-2 and TRBJ2-5; D remains ambiguous. Deletions cut 1 base from V and 2 bases from J, with 11 bases between. The CDR3 runs to 15 residues. Germline assignment: CDR1 LGHNA and CDR2 YNFKEQ. In DNA form, the CDR3 reads TGTGCCAGCAGCCAAGTCGGGTCCAGACAAGAGACCCAGTACTTC. The encoded protein is CASSQVGSRQETQYF.

V gene TRBV19 combines with J gene TRBJ2-4; the match to TRBD2 covers 7 bases. The germline gives CDR1 LNHDA, CDR2 SQIVND (reference sequence). V gave up 5 bases and J gave up 5 bases; unmatched junction bases: 0. The length of the CDR3 is 12 residues. CDR3 protein: CASSAGENIQYF. CDR3 coding DNA: TGTGCCAGTAGTGCGGGGGAAAACATTCAGTACTTC.

This chain connects TRBV30 to TRBJ2-7; 12 positions agree with TRBD1. This CDR3 contains 15 residues. Trimming at V came to 4 bases and at J to 6 bases, leaving 10 bases not matched to a gene. The germline CDR1 and CDR2 sequences are GTSNPN and SVGIG (reference sequence). CDR3 amino acids: CAWNPGQGAGGEQYF. CDR3 in DNA: TGTGCCTGGAATCCGGGACAGGGGGCAGGAGGCGAGCAGTACTTC.